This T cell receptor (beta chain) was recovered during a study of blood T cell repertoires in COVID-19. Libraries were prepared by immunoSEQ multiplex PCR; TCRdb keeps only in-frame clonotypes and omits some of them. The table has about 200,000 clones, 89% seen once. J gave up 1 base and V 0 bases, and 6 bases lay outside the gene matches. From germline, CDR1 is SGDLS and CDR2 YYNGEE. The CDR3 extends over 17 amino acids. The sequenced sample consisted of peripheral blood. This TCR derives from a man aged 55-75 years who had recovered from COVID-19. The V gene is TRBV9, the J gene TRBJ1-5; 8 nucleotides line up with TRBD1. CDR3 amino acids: CASSVARDRISNQPQHF. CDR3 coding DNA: TGTGCCAGCAGCGTAGCTCGGGACAGGATAAGCAATCAGCCCCAGCATTTT. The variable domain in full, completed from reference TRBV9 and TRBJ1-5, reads DSGVTQTPKHLITATGQRVTLRCSPRSGDLSVYWYQQSLDQGLQFLIQYYNGEERAKGNILERFSAQQFPDLHSELNLSSLELGDSALYFCASSVARDRISNQPQHFGDGTRLSIL.